The subject of this entry is one TCR beta chain. Its cognate antigen is unknown. This sample is part of a study of cytomegalovirus exposure and HLA in healthy donors. Overall study context: Earlier, 100 million to 130 million unique TCR beta sequences were recovered from around 200 million T cells by an analysis.

Study-level findings and limits: The study designated 150 or so TCR beta chains cytomegalovirus-associated.

PCR amplification relied on 60 Vbeta primers (plus 13 Jbeta primers). Authors' processing steps: Later analysis identified around 85 million unique TCR beta chains, around 10 million shared. The data were produced by immunoSEQ multiplex PCR, yet TCRdb's version contains in-frame clones alone and is incomplete. The V and J calls and clone size are taken from that table; D and trimming were inferred from the DNA. The table includes some 91,000 clones, 86% detected once. Germline assignment: CDR1 SGHTA and CDR2 FQGTGA. This CDR3 has 15 residues. With 5 bases clipped from V and 9 bases from J, the junction kept 13 bases outside the gene matches.

This receptor was identified in a man aged 25 to 40 in good health and CMV-seropositive. Sequencing was performed on PBMCs. This chain joins TRBV7-3 and TRBJ2-1; 7 positions agree with TRBD2. CDR3 DNA sequence: TGTGCCAGCAGCCCTGGGACTACCCACATTGGTGAGCAGTTCTTC. Its translation is CASSPGTTHIGEQFF.